This TCR beta chain was sequenced in a study of T cells in Graves' hyperthyroidism and ophthalmopathy (dated by TCRdb to between 2018 and 2021). Looking at the study overall: Peripheral blood was sampled at the time of initial diagnosis, prior to any treatment. An independent validation cohort of 18 to 20 hyperthyroidism patients and about 16 patients who later progressed to ophthalmopathy tested prospective prediction of ophthalmopathy. Once sampling was done, hyperthyroidism patients were given methimazole at a starting dose of 30 mg daily, whereas ophthalmopathy patients were given high-dose intravenous methylprednisolone. In addition, the study compared T-cell repertoires in thyroid tissue and in blood from six Graves' hyperthyroidism patients. The paper reports TCR Vbeta CDR3 sequencing of roughly 140 peripheral blood samples: approximately 41 ophthalmopathy, under 80 hyperthyroidism and approximately 17 progressor patients. The 90 or so discovery patients were randomly split 7:3 into training and test sets. To identify distinguishing TCR V-J signatures, a discovery cohort of about 100 patients was used, comprising approximately 40 with Graves' ophthalmopathy and around 57 with stable Graves' hyperthyroidism. On the study overall, not on this receptor specifically: Most expanded thyroid clonotypes (frequency above 0.001) were also found in blood, which suggests that blood repertoires may mirror thyroid immune responses. Sample size was not statistically predetermined, and blinding of investigators to group allocation was not performed. In validation, the model predicted progression to ophthalmopathy a median of around six months before onset, with 65% to 71% sensitivity and about 72% specificity. In cross-validation, a model built on a 13 V-J signature told ophthalmopathy apart from stable hyperthyroidism with about 90% sensitivity and approximately 81% specificity, and in testing the same model reached 80%/75%.

With regard to this clonotype: Its binding antigen is unknown. No per-base quality is available; no much larger clone lies one base away.

The TCR beta CDR3 regions were amplified from RNA transcripts. The first round of RT-PCR for the TCR CDR3 was performed with the HTBI primer set and the Qiagen OneStep RT-PCR kit. The libraries were constructed in a second round of multiplex PCR and then size-selected and purified. Sequencing of the libraries was done on an Illumina HiSeq2000 using paired-end 100 bp reads. Per the original workflow: SOAPnuke was used to process the raw data, removing reads that contained adapters or uncalled bases, had a mean Phred below 15, or lacked an exact match to the constant primer or identifier. High-quality paired reads were merged using COPE v1.2.5, and each unique nucleotide sequence was defined as a clonotype. MiTCR v1.1 was used to align the clonotypes against IMGT TRBV, TRBD and TRBJ reference segments. Analysis was restricted to V-J combinations with a frequency above 0.0001, which covered about 99% of repertoires. The TCS score was defined as F50 (clonal expansion) divided by E x V (chaos), with BLOSUM62-based TCRdist calculated between CDR3 peptides within each V-J. Welch's t-statistics and random forest reduced 514 V-J features to some 14, which were used in a naive Bayes classifier (R e1071). TCRdb's own reprocessing of the public reads used fastp at Q25 and MiXCR and kept productive beta chains. Each CDR3 protein appears once, grouped with its most common genes and DNA. Here the V and J calls rest on TCRdb's processing, not on the authors' analysis. In all, the sample holds approximately 480,000 distinct CDR3 sequences, and roughly 20% of those were seen once. Approximately 26% of the sample is in the top ten clones.

The germline V gene provides CDR1 SGDLS and CDR2 YYNGEE. The CDR3 goes from the cysteine to the phenylalanine over 14 residues. Only CDR3 DNA remains: 42 bases, in frame from the first base. The germline V end is reduced by 4 bases and the J end by 15 bases; junction bases left unmatched: 11. Stable Graves' hyperthyroidism was defined as no progression to ophthalmopathy during 18 months of follow-up. Hyperthyroidism patients were newly diagnosed, with disease duration under 2 months, and aged 18 to 65 years. Exclusion was applied to patients with uncontrolled infections, other autoimmune diseases, pregnancy or lactation. Diagnoses were established on the basis of clinical symptoms, serum thyroxine and TRAb, thyroid ultrasound, and orbital computed tomography. PBMCs were isolated from approximately 10 ml of fresh peripheral blood by Ficoll-Paque density gradient centrifugation. Trizol reagent was used to extract total RNA, and RNA quality was then checked on an Agilent 2100 Bioanalyzer.

The chain uses TRBV9 and TRBJ2-1, with 12 bases matching TRBD2. The clonotype was recovered from a man aged 18 to 35 with Graves' hyperthyroidism. The sample consisted of blood. The CDR3 reads as follows: CASSSPTSGGQPFF. The bases are TGTGCCAGCAGCTCCCCGACTAGCGGGGGCCAGCCGTTCTTC.